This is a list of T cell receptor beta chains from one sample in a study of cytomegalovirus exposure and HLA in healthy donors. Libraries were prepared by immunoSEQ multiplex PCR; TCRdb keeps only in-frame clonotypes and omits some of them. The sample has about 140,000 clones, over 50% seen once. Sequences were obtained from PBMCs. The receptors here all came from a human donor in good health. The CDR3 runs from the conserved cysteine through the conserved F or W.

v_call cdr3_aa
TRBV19 CASSRLAGVSDEQFF
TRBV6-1 CASILREGREQFF
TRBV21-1 CASSPPGKVTDTQYF
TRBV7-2 CASSLSSGQPQHF
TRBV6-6 CASSYFDRGNTEAFF
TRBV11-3 CASSLRDSEQYF
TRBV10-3 CAISEFGAGLSNNEQFF
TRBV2 CASSKSGGTDTQYF
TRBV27 CASSLKGETQYF
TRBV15 CATSTRSAGDYGYTF
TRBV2 CASTKTGGATEAFF
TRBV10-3 CAAKPGQGRETQYF
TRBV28 CASSLAGKGSYEQYF
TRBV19 CASTVTGGGQPQHF
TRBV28 CASSLGVVAKNIQYF
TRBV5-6 CASSLAGRGTAVGQFF
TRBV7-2 CASSAGEQYF
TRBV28 CASSPPDRAGGYTF
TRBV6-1 CASSEVFTENYGYTF
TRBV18 CASSPPTGVYGYTF
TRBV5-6 CASSRNGQGWYEQYF
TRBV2 CASTGTSGPLGVQYF
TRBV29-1 CSVEKLEGDETQYF
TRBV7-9 CASSLPGQDYGYTF
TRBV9 CASSGQGVGTDTQYF
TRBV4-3 CASSQQAMNTEAFF
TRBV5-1 CASSLGLAGGGGYEQYF
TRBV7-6 CASSLDRRENTGELFF
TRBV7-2 CASSSTSTSENEQFF
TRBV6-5 CASSYFTGEFYEQYF
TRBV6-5 CASRPGTANNEQFF
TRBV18 CASSPPGQGGGEQYF
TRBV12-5 CASGRTSGVTDTQYF
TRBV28 CASSPLAYSSYEQYF
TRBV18 CASSPRDYRLDYNEQFF
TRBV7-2 CASSLRTYEQYF
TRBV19 CASSISSAGGQPQHF
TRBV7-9 CASTGLAGAQEQYF
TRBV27 CASSSTGTGVAGANVLTF
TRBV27 CASSFVQDHYEQYF
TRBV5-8 CASSYRLAGGQETQYF
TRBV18 CASSPSSVANTGELFF
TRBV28 CASSSTGGYTF
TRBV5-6 CASSFGTDYEGQPQHF
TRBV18 CASSPSDSYEQYF
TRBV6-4 CASSVLPGENYGYTF
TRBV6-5 CASRRTENYGYTF
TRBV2 CASRLTATNEKLFF
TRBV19 CASSIGPIVNQPQHF